These 9 T cell receptor beta chains were sequenced from one sample in a study of OX40 agonist ivuxolimab in advanced cancers. Some clones are missing from TCRdb's copy, which holds only in-frame ones; the method was immunoSEQ multiplex PCR. The table shows 10,000 to 14,000 clones, with 80% to 85% occurring only once. The starting material was CD4+ or CD8+ T cells sorted from blood, obtained in a trial of the OX40 agonist ivuxolimab. The receptors were sampled from an adult with an advanced solid tumor such as melanoma, head and neck, liver or kidney cancer.

This clone was recorded only once. CDR3 region: CASSVPRQSSTDTQYF. DNA of the CDR3: TGTGCCAGCAGCGTTCCCAGACAGTCTAGCACAGATACGCAGTATTTT. This rearrangement joins TRBV9 to TRBJ2-3; D is perhaps TRBD1 (5 bases). V lost 2 bases, J lost 0 bases, and 13 bases lay in between. The germline V gene has CDR1 SGDLS and CDR2 YYNGEE. This CDR3 region has 16 residues. Looking up the rest from reference TRBV9 and TRBJ2-3 gives the full variable domain: DSGVTQTPKHLITATGQRVTLRCSPRSGDLSVYWYQQSLDQGLQFLIQYYNGEERAKGNILERFSAQQFPDLHSELNLSSLELGDSALYFCASSVPRQSSTDTQYFGPGTRLTVL.

V and J are TRBV28 and TRBJ1-1; D possibly corresponds to TRBD1 (6 bases). The CDR3 loop spans 15 amino acids. Germline V lookup: CDR1 MDHEN, CDR2 SYDVKM. The ends were cut back, 6 bases at V and 5 bases at J, with 19 bases in the middle. The CDR3 reads CASRPRQASWTEAFF. As DNA, the CDR3 is TGTGCCAGCAGGCCGCGACAGGCGAGTTGGACTGAAGCTTTCTTT.

The V gene is TRBV5-4, the J gene TRBJ2-2, with D unresolved. The CDR3 covers 14 residues. From germline, CDR1 is SGHNT and CDR2 YYREEE (reference sequence). V dropped 1 base and J dropped 3 bases, with 7 bases sitting between them. Written as DNA, the CDR3 is TGTGCCAGCAGCTTGAACACAGACACCGGGGAGCTGTTTTTT. Translated: CASSLNTDTGELFF. The full variable domain, in which reference TRBV5-4 and TRBJ2-2 provide the parts outside the CDR3, is ETGVTQSPTHLIKTRGQQVTLRCSSQSGHNTVSWYQQALGQGPQFIFQYYREEENGRGNFPPRFSGLQFPNYSSELNVNALELDDSALYLCASSLNTDTGELFFGEGSRLTVL.

This rearrangement joins TRBV28 to TRBJ2-1; the match to TRBD2 covers 7 bases. V lost 6 bases, J lost 9 bases, and 17 bases stayed unmatched. This CDR3 has 16 amino acids. The germline CDR1 and CDR2 sequences are MDHEN and SYDVKM. The CDR3 here is CASSLTGGSRWGEQFF. The DNA for the CDR3 is TGTGCCAGCAGCCTCACGGGCGGGAGTAGGTGGGGTGAGCAGTTCTTC.

The chain has TRBV11-2 and TRBJ2-7, with D unclear. The CDR3 has 12 residues. V dropped 5 bases and J dropped 4 bases, with 9 bases sitting between them. CDR1 and CDR2 from the germline V gene are SGHAT and FQNNGV. CDR3 sequence (DNA): TGTGCCAGCAGCCCGAACCTATACGAGCAGTACTTC. It encodes CASSPNLYEQYF.

The V call is TRBV28, the J call TRBJ1-2; TRBD1 matches 7 bases. Unmatched junction bases numbered 9, after V lost 6 bases and J lost 8 bases. Germline lookup yields CDR1 MDHEN and CDR2 SYDVKM. The CDR3 is made up of 13 amino acids. DNA for the CDR3: TGTGCCAGCAGCTCCCGACAGGGCGGGGGCTACACCTTC. Translation gives CASSSRQGGGYTF.

The rearrangement joins TRBV19 to TRBJ2-7; D is possibly TRBD1 or TRBD2 (5 bases each). The CDR3 extends over 16 amino acids. The germline CDR1 and CDR2 sequences are LNHDA and SQIVND (reference sequence). V was shortened by 10 bases and J by 4 bases, with 26 bases between the two germline ends. CDR3 sequence (DNA): TGTGCCATCCTGCACCGCGAGGGGCGGCCTCGATACGAGCAGTACTTC. It is translated as CAILHREGRPRYEQYF.

The rearrangement joins TRBV4-1 to TRBJ1-6; D is unclear. This CDR3 is 17 amino acids long. V was pared by 4 bases and J by 0 bases, with 13 bases between. Germline-derived CDR1 and CDR2 are MGHRA and YSYEKL. CDR3 protein: CASSRDRPSSYNSPLHF. The DNA for the CDR3 is TGCGCCAGCAGCCGAGATCGCCCGAGCTCCTATAATTCACCCCTCCACTTT.

V usage is TRBV5-6 and J usage is TRBJ2-7, with 9 bases identical to TRBD1. Germline CDR1 reads SGHDT; CDR2 reads YYEEEE. The V and J ends lost 9 bases and 3 bases, in that order; junction bases with no gene match: 7. This CDR3 is 13 amino acids long. The CDR3 loop reads CATQTGGSYEQYF. CDR3 nucleotide sequence: TGTGCCACCCAGACAGGGGGTAGCTACGAGCAGTACTTC. The full variable domain, rest sourced from reference TRBV5-6 and TRBJ2-7, is DAGVTQSPTHLIKTRGQQVTLRCSPKSGHDTVSWYQQALGQGPQFIFQYYEEEERQRGNFPDRFSGHQFPNYSSELNVNALLLGDSALYLCATQTGGSYEQYFGPGTRLTVT.